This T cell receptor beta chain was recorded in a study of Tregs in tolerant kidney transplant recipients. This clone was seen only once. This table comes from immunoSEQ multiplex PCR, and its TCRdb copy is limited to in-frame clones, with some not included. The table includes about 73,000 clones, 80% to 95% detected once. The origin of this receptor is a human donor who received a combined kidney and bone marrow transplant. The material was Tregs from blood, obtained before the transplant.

In nucleotides, the CDR3 is TGTGCCAGCAGCCCTATAGCGGGAGGGATTACCTACAATGAGCAGTTCTTC. Residues: CASSPIAGGITYNEQFF. The chain has TRBV14 and TRBJ2-1, with TRBD2 matching over 11 bases. The CDR3 covers 17 residues. Germline lookup yields CDR1 SGHDN and CDR2 FVKESK. V lost 4 bases and J lost 2; bases outside the gene matches: 7. The whole variable domain, remainder taken from reference TRBV14 and TRBJ2-1, is EAGVTQFPSHSVIEKGQTVTLRCDPISGHDNLYWYRRVMGKEIKFLLHFVKESKQDESGMPNNRFLAERTGGTYSTLKVQPAELEDSGVYFCASSPIAGGITYNEQFFGPGTRLTVL.